This TCR beta chain is from a study of early T cells in non-severe SARS-CoV-2 infection. About the research overall: Unpaired chains resulted from sequencing bulk RNA of unsorted whole blood.

The TCR library protocol attached unique molecular identifiers to the individual cDNA molecules. TCRdb called the 5' RACE reads again in MiXCR, with one record for every CDR3 protein. The repertoire holds around 50,000 distinct CDR3 sequences, with around 11% as singletons. The CDR3 totals 13 residues. Germline assignment: CDR1 MDHEN and CDR2 SYDVKM. V was pared by 7 bases and J by 1 base, with 10 bases between. The source material was whole blood. The chain carries TRBV28 and TRBJ1-1; the D gene is possibly TRBD1 (6 bases). The origin of this receptor is an adult who was a healthcare worker with PCR-confirmed SARS-CoV-2 infection or an uninfected control (not recorded which). As DNA, the CDR3 is TGTGCCAGCACTAGGGGGGGGAACACTGAAGCTTTCTTT. Translation: CASTRGGNTEAFF.